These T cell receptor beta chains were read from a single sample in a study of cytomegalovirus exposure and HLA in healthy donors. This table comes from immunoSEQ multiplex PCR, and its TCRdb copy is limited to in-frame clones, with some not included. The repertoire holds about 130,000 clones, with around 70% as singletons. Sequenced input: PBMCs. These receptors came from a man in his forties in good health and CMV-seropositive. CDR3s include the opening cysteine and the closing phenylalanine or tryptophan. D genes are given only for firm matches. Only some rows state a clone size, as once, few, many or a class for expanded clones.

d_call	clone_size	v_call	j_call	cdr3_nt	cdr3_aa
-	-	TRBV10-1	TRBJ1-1	TGCGCCAGCAGAACGACAGTGAACACTGAAGCTTTCTTT	CASRTTVNTEAFF
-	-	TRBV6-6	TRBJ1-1	TGTGCCAGCAGTTACATGGAACAGCCGAATGAAGCTTTCTTT	CASSYMEQPNEAFF
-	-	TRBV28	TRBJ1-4	TGTGCCAGCAGTCCCCCCGAGGGGGTGGGTGAAAAACTGTTTTTT	CASSPPEGVGEKLFF
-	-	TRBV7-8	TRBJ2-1	TGTGCCAGCAGCCCAGGGGAACGCGAGCAGTTCTTC	CASSPGEREQFF
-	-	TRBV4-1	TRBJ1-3	TGCGCCAGCAGCCAAGATCGGGGAAACACCATATATTTT	CASSQDRGNTIYF
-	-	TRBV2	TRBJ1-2	TGTGCCAGCAGTTTAGTTGGCTACACCTTC	CASSLVGYTF
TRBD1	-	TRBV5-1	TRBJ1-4	TGCGCCAGCAGCTTGGGCAGGGGGAGCGAAAAACTGTTTTTT	CASSLGRGSEKLFF
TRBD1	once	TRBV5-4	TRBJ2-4	TGTGCCAGCAGCGTTCCGGGACAGGGCCTAAAAAACATTCAGTACTTC	CASSVPGQGLKNIQYF
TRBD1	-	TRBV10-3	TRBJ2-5	TGTGCCATCAGCAGGGGGCGCGAAGAGACCCAGTACTTC	CAISRGREETQYF
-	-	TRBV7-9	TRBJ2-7	TGTGCCAGCAGCTTACTTGCAACGAGCTCCTACGAGCAGTACTTC	CASSLLATSSYEQYF
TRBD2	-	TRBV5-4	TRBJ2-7	TGTGCCAGCAGCCCCGCGGGAGTTTTAAGCTACGAGCAGTACTTC	CASSPAGVLSYEQYF
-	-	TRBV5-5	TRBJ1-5	TGTGCCAGCAGCTTGGAGGGGCCAGAAGGTCAGCCCCAGCATTTT	CASSLEGPEGQPQHF
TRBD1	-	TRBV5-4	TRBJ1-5	TGTGCCAGCAGCTCTCGACAGGGATCTAGCAATCAGCCCCAGCATTTT	CASSSRQGSSNQPQHF
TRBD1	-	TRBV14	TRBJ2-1	TGTGCCAGCAGCCCCGGGACAGGATCCAATGAGCAGTTCTTC	CASSPGTGSNEQFF
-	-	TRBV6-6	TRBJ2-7	TGTGCCAGCAGTTACTCGGGGCGCTACGAGCAGTACTTC	CASSYSGRYEQYF
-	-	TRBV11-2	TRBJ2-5	TGTGCCAGCAGCTACGGGAGAGCTTACCAAGAGACCCAGTACTTC	CASSYGRAYQETQYF
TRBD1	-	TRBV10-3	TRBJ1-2	TGTGCCATCACCTCCGGGACAGATGGCTACACCTTC	CAITSGTDGYTF
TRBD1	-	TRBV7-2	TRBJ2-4	TGTGCCAGCACGGGACAGGCCTCGGCCAAAAACATTCAGTACTTC	CASTGQASAKNIQYF
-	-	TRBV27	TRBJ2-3	TGTGCCAGCAGTTTAGTCCCCCCATGGAGGGCAAGGCGCACAGATACGCAGTATTTT	CASSLVPPWRARRTDTQYF
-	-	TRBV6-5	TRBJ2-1	TGTGCCAGCAGTCTCCGCTGGGGCCAAGGGGGTGAGCAGTTCTTC	CASSLRWGQGGEQFF
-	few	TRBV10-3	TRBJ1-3	TGTGCCATCAGTGCTGGCGGGCTCTCTGGAAACACCATATATTTT	CAISAGGLSGNTIYF
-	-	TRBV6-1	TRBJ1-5	TGTGCCAGCAGTAGGGGGTTGCAGCCCCAGCATTTT	CASSRGLQPQHF
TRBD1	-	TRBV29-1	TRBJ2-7	TGCAGCGTTGGACAGGGGGCCTACGAGCAGTACTTC	CSVGQGAYEQYF
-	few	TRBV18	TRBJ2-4	TGTGCCAGCTCCTTCGGGGTTGCGGCCAAAAACATTCAGTACTTC	CASSFGVAAKNIQYF
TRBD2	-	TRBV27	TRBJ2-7	TGTGCCAGCAGTTTACTGAGCGGGAGATCATACGAGCAGTACTTC	CASSLLSGRSYEQYF
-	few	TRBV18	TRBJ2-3	TGTGCCAGCTCACCAACGGCACAGGGGGGGTTCGCAGATACGCAGTATTTT	CASSPTAQGGFADTQYF
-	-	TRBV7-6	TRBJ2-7	TGTGCCAGCAGCCGGACAGTGGACGAGCAGTACTTC	CASSRTVDEQYF
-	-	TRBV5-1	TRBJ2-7	TGCGCCAGCAGCGCCAAGACTCCATCCTACGAGCAGTACTTC	CASSAKTPSYEQYF
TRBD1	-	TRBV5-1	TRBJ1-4	TGCGCCAGCAGCTTGGGGGACAGGGTGGAAAAACTGTTTTTT	CASSLGDRVEKLFF
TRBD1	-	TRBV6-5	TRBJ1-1	TGTGCCAGCAGATCACTACAGGGGGCGCGTTATGAAGCTTTCTTT	CASRSLQGARYEAFF
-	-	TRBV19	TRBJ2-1	TGTGCCAGTAGTACTGACAGTTTTCCGTTCTTC	CASSTDSFPFF
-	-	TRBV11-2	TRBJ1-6	TGTGCCAGCAGCTTAGCTACAGGATCACCCCTCCACTTT	CASSLATGSPLHF
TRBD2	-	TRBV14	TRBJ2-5	TGTGCCAGCAGCAGGCAGGGAGGGGAGACCCAGTACTTC	CASSRQGGETQYF
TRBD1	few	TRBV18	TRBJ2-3	TGTGCCAGCTCACCTGGACAGGTTGGGGCAGATACGCAGTATTTT	CASSPGQVGADTQYF
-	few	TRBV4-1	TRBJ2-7	TGCGCCAGCAGCCAAGATTATGCCGTACCCAGCTCCTACGAGCAGTACTTC	CASSQDYAVPSSYEQYF
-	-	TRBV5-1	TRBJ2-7	TGCGCCAGCAGCTTGGATACAGGGTTGGTCGGCGAGCAGTACTTC	CASSLDTGLVGEQYF
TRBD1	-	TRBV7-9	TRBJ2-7	TGTGCCAGCAGCTCCCTGGGACAGCTCTCCTACGAGCAGTACTTC	CASSSLGQLSYEQYF
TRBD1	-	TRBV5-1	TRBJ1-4	TGCGCCAGCACCGAAGCGACAGGGAAAAATGAAAAACTGTTTTTT	CASTEATGKNEKLFF
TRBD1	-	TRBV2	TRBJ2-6	TGTGCCAGCACGAGACAGGGGATGAGCGGGGCCAACGTCCTGACTTTC	CASTRQGMSGANVLTF
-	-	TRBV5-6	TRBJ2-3	TGTGCCAGCAGCTCCTCCGGGGGCACAGATACGCAGTATTTT	CASSSSGGTDTQYF
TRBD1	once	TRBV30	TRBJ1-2	TGTGCCTGGAGTGGCTGGGACAGGGACGATCACTATGGCTACACCTTC	CAWSGWDRDDHYGYTF
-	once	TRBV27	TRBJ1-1	TGTGCCAGCAGTTTATCGCGGGGGGCCTCAAGGGGGGACACTGAAGCTTTCTTT	CASSLSRGASRGDTEAFF
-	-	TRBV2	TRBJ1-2	TGTGCCAGCAATATACGGGGACTAGAGGATGGCTACACCTTC	CASNIRGLEDGYTF
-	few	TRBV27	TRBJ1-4	TGTGCCAGCAGTTTAGACAGGTGGAACACTAATGAAAAACTGTTTTTT	CASSLDRWNTNEKLFF
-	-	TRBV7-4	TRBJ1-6	TGTGCCAGCAGCTTAGAAGAGGGAAATTCACCCCTCCACTTT	CASSLEEGNSPLHF
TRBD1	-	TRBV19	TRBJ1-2	TGTGCCAGTAGCCCTTGGCAGGGGGGTAACTATGGCTACACCTTC	CASSPWQGGNYGYTF
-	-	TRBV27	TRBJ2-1	TGTGCCAGCAGTCCCAGGAGGGGCAATGAGCAGTTCTTC	CASSPRRGNEQFF
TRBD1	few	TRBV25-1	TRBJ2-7	TGTGCCAGCAGTGAGGGGGGGACAGGGGGACACGAGCAGTACTTC	CASSEGGTGGHEQYF
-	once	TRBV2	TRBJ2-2	TGTGCCAGCAGTTGGGGAGTAACGGGGTCGAACACCGGGGAGCTGTTTTTT	CASSWGVTGSNTGELFF